This TCR beta chain is drawn from a study of blood T cell repertoires in COVID-19. Turning to the study itself: Material from acute and convalescent COVID-19 was sourced from the United States, Italy and Spain. T cells, B-cell-depleted T cells, or PBMCs supplied cDNA or gDNA.

In the original analysis: Amplification from reference gene primers served as the basis for estimated nucleated cell counts. Sequenced by immunoSEQ multiplex PCR; TCRdb stores in-frame clones only, minus some. V and J calls and clone size are as listed in that table; D and trimming were resolved from the DNA. The sample has fewer than 300,000 clones, about four fifths seen once. Looked up from germline, CDR1 is SGHTA and CDR2 is FQGNSA. V lost 0 bases, J lost 2 bases, and 14 bases lay in between. There are 16 residues in the CDR3. Sequencing was performed on peripheral blood. The receptor comes from a woman under 30 with acute or convalescent COVID-19. The rearrangement links TRBV7-2 to TRBJ2-7, with D possibly being TRBD2 (7 bases). This chain's CDR3 is CASSLAGGAFPYEQYF. CDR3 DNA: TGTGCCAGCAGCTTAGCGGGGGGGGCATTCCCCTACGAGCAGTACTTC.